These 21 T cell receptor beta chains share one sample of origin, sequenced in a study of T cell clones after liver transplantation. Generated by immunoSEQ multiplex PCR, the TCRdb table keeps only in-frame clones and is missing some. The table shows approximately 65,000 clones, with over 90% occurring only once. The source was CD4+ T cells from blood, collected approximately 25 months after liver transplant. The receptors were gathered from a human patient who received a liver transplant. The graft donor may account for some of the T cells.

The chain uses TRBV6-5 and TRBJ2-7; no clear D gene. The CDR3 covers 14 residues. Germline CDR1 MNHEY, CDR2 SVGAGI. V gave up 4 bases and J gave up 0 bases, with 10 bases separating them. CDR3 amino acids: CASSSHVPSYEQYF. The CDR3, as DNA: TGTGCCAGCAGTTCCCATGTCCCCTCCTACGAGCAGTACTTC.

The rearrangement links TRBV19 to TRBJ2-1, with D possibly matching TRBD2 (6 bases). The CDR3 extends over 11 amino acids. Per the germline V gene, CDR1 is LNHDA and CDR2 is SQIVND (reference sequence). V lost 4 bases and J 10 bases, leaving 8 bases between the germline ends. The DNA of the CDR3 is TGTGCCAGTAGTACGGGAGTCGAGCAGTTCTTC. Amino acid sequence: CASSTGVEQFF.

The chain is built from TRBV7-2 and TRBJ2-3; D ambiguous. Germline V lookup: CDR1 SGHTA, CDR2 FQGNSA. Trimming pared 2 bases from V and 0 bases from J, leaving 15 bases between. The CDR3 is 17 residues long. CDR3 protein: CASSLSRQALSTDTQYF. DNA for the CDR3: TGTGCCAGCAGCTTAAGCCGCCAGGCACTAAGCACAGATACGCAGTATTTT.

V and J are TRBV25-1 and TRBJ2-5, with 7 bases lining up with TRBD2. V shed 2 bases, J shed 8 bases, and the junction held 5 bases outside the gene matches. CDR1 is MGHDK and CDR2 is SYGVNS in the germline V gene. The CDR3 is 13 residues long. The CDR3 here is CASSEGGRDTQYF. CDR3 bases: TGTGCCAGCAGTGAAGGCGGGAGAGATACCCAGTACTTC.

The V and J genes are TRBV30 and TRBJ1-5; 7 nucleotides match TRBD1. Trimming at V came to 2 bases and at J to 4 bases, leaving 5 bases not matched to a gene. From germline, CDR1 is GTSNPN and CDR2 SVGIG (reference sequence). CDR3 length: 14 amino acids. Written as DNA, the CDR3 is TGTGCCTGGAGTACGGGACAGAATAATCAGCCCCAGCATTTT. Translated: CAWSTGQNNQPQHF. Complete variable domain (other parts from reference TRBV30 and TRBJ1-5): SQTIHQWPATLVQPVGSPLSLECTVEGTSNPNLYWYRQAAGRGLQLLFYSVGIGQISSEVPQNLSASRPQDRQFILSSKKLLLSDSGFYLCAWSTGQNNQPQHFGDGTRLSIL.

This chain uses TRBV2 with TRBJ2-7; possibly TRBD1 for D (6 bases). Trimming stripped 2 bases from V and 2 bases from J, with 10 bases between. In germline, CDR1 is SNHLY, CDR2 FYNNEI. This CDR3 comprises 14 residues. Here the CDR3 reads CASSESGEPYEQYF. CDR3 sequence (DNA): TGTGCCAGCAGTGAATCAGGGGAGCCCTACGAGCAGTACTTC.

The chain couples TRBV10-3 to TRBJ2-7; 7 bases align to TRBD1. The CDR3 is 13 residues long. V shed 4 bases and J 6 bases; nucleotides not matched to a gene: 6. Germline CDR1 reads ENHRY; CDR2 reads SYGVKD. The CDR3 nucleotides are TGTGCCATCAGTGTAGTGACAGGGCGCGAGCAGTACTTC. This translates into CAISVVTGREQYF.

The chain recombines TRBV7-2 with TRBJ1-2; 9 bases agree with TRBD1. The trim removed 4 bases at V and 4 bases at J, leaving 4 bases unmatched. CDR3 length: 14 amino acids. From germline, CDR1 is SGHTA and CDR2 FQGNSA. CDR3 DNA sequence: TGTGCCAGCAGCTCAACAGGGGGCACCTATGGCTACACCTTC. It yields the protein CASSSTGGTYGYTF.

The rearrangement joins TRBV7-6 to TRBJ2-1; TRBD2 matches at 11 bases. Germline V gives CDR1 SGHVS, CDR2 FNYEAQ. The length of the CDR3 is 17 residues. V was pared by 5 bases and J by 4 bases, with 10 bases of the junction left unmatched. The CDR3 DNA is TGTGCCAGCAGCCCGAAAACTAGCGGGAGTGGATACAATGAGCAGTTCTTC. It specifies CASSPKTSGSGYNEQFF.

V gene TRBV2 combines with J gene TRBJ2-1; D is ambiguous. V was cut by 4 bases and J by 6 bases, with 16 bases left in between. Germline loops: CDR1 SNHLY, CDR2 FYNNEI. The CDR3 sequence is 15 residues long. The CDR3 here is CASSVHRGERNEQFF. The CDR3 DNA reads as TGTGCCAGCAGTGTCCACCGCGGAGAGCGCAATGAGCAGTTCTTC.

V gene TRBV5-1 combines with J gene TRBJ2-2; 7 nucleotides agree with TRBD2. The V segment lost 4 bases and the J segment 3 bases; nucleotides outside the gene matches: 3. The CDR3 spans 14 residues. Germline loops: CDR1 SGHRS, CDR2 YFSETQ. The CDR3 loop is CASSPGGDTGELFF. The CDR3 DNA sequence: TGCGCCAGCAGCCCGGGGGGTGACACCGGGGAGCTGTTTTTT. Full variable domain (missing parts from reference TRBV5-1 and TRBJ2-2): KAGVTQTPRYLIKTRGQQVTLSCSPISGHRSVSWYQQTPGQGLQFLFEYFSETQRNKGNFPGRFSGRQFSNSRSEMNVSTLELGDSALYLCASSPGGDTGELFFGEGSRLTVL.

The CDR3 DNA follows: TGTGCCAGCAGTTTAGTGAGCGGGAGCTCCTACAATGAGCAGTTCTTC. Protein product: CASSLVSGSSYNEQFF. This rearrangement joins TRBV28 to TRBJ2-1, with 8 positions matching TRBD2. This CDR3 contains 16 residues. Trimming took 2 bases from V and 0 from J; bases not matched to a gene: 3. Germline V gene lookup returns CDR1 MDHEN and CDR2 SYDVKM.

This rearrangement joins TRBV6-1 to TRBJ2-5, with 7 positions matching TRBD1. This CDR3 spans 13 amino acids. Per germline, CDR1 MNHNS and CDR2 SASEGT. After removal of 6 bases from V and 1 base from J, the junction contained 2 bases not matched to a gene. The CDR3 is CASRGTAQETQYF. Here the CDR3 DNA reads TGTGCCAGCAGGGGGACAGCCCAAGAGACCCAGTACTTC.

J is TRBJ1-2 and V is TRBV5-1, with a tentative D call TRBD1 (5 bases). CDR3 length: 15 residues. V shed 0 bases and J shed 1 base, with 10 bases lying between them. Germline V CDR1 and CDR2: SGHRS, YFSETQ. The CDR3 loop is CASSLGQSGNYGYTF. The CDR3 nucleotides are TGCGCCAGCAGCTTGGGACAGAGCGGTAACTATGGCTACACCTTC.

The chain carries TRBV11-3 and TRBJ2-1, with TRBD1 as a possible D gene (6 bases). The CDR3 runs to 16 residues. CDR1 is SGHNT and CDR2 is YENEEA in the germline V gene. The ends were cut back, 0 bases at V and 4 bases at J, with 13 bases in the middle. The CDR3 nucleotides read TGTGCCAGCAGCTTAGATCTAAGGCAGGGGTACAATGAGCAGTTCTTC. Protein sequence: CASSLDLRQGYNEQFF.

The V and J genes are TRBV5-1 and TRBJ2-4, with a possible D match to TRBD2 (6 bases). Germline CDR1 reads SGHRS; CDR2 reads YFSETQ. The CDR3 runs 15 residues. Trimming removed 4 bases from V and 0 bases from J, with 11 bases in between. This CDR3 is CASSPGTLAKNIQYF. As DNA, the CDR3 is TGCGCCAGCAGCCCCGGGACTTTAGCCAAAAACATTCAGTACTTC.

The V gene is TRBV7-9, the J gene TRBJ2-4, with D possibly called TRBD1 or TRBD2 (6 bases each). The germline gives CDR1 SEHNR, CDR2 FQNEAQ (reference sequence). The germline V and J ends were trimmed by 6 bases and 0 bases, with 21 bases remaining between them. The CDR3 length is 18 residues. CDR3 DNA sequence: TGTGCCAGCAGTCCCAGGATGGGGGGCCCCCTAGCCAAAAACATTCAGTACTTC. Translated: CASSPRMGGPLAKNIQYF.

The CDR3, as DNA: TGTGCCAGCGCGCTCGAGGGCCAGTTGGGGGAGCAGTACTTC. Amino acid sequence: CASALEGQLGEQYF. The chain carries TRBV11-1 and TRBJ2-7; maybe TRBD2 (5 bases). The CDR3 runs 14 residues. Germline values: CDR1 SGHAT, CDR2 FQDESV (reference sequence). V was cut by 8 bases and J by 7 bases, with 21 bases left in between.

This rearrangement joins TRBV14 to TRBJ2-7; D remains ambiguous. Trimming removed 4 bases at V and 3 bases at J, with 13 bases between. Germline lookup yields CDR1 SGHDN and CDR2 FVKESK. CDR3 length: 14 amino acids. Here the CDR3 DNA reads TGTGCCAGCAGCCCTACTGGACCGAGCTACGAGCAGTACTTC. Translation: CASSPTGPSYEQYF.

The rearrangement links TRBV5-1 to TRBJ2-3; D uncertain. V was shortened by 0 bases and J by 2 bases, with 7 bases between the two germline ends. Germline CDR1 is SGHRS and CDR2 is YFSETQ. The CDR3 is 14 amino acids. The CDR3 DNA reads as TGCGCCAGCAGCTTGGCGCCTAACACAGATACGCAGTATTTT. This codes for CASSLAPNTDTQYF.

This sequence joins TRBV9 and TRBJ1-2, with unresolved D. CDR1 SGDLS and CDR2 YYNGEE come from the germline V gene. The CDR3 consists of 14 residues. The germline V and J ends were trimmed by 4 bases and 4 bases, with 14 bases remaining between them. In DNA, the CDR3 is TGTGCCAGCAGCCTTCGTGGAACTAGCTATGGCTACACCTTC. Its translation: CASSLRGTSYGYTF.